Listed here is a single T cell receptor (beta chain). Its antigen is unknown. The sample originates from a study of coeliac disease. Overall study: Disease groups: newly diagnosed active, refractory type I, gluten-free-diet controlled. High-resolution HLA typing was lacking; TRBV7-2 bias was queried instead.

This CDR3 region has 12 residues. V was clipped by 8 bases and J by 8 bases; unmatched bases: 3. Germline V gives CDR1 MDHEN, CDR2 SYDVKM. Regarding the study as a whole: Active celiac intraepithelial and lamina propria samples had lower TRB and TRG clonality than control samples.

One frozen approximately 500,000-cell aliquot per fraction was sequenced. Some clones are missing from TCRdb's copy, which holds only in-frame ones; the method was immunoSEQ multiplex PCR. The table lists some 8,900 clones, roughly 71% of them singletons. The sequenced sample consisted of lamina propria lymphocytes from the gut. The source of this sequence is a woman aged 60-75 years with celiac disease. The gene calls are TRBV28 and TRBJ1-4, with 9 bases matching TRBD1. The CDR3 DNA reads TGTGCCAGCCTTACAGGGGGCGAAAAACTGTTTTTT. Protein product: CASLTGGEKLFF.